The 24 T cell receptor beta chains below all came from one sample that was sequenced in a study of identical twins. MiXCR, run by TCRdb on the 5' RACE reads, gives a single entry per CDR3 protein. The data hold some 500,000 distinct CDR3 sequences, with 7.5% to 10% observed a single time. This sample also belongs to another study, concerning yellow fever vaccine responses in identical twins.

The sample comprised PBMCs. The receptors stem from a woman aged 18-29 years in good health.

This clonotype was seen many times. The chain joins TRBV12-3 or TRBV12-4 to TRBJ2-7; TRBD2 agrees at 8 bases. There are 15 residues in the CDR3. The ends lost 3 bases at V and 4 bases at J; junction bases unmatched: 8. CDR3 protein: CASSFEGIAGYEQYF. CDR3 bases: TGTGCCAGCAGTTTCGAGGGCATAGCGGGATACGAGCAGTACTTC.

This clonotype was recorded a few times. The chain combines TRBV10-2 with TRBJ2-3; 10 bases agree with TRBD2. The V segment lost 7 bases and the J segment 0 bases; nucleotides outside the gene matches: 1. The CDR3 consists of 14 residues. Germline V gene sequence: CDR1 WSHSY, CDR2 SAAADI. The CDR3, as DNA: TGCGCCAGCAAACTAGCGGGAAGCACAGATACGCAGTATTTT. This gives the protein CASKLAGSTDTQYF.

This clonotype appeared a few times. The chain combines TRBV6-2 or TRBV6-3 with TRBJ2-1; 11 bases line up with TRBD1. The CDR3 spans 18 residues. The V gene end was trimmed by 2 bases and the J gene end by 5 bases; junction bases not matched to a gene: 11. CDR1 is MNHEY, CDR2 SVGEGT, per germline. CDR3 in DNA: TGTGCCAGCAGTTACCAGGGACAGGGGGGACTGAGAGACAATGAGCAGTTCTTC. It codes for CASSYQGQGGLRDNEQFF.

This clonotype was counted many times. The chain couples TRBV25-1 to TRBJ1-1; 7 nucleotides align to TRBD1. Germline CDR1 reads MGHDK; CDR2 reads SYGVNS. CDR3 size: 21 residues. The ends lost 6 bases at V and 5 bases at J; junction bases unmatched: 30. The CDR3 region is CASRFTRLRGLFIWDNTEAFF. CDR3 coding DNA: TGTGCCAGCAGGTTTACAAGGTTAAGGGGGCTATTTATTTGGGACAATACTGAAGCTTTCTTT.

This clonotype was counted at least ten times. V usage is TRBV4-2 and J usage is TRBJ2-7, with a weak D call TRBD1 (6 bases). There are 16 residues in the CDR3. CDR1 and CDR2 from the germline V gene are LGHNA and YNFKEQ. Trimming stripped 3 bases from V and 0 bases from J, with 15 bases between. The CDR3 sequence: CASSHEQGPNSYEQYF. In DNA, the CDR3 is TGTGCCAGCAGCCACGAACAGGGACCGAACTCCTACGAGCAGTACTTC.

This clonotype was found many times. V is TRBV12-3 or TRBV12-4 and J is TRBJ2-3; TRBD2 aligns across 12 bases. V gave up 6 bases and J gave up 2 bases; unmatched junction bases: 6. This CDR3 spans 16 amino acids. DNA of the CDR3: TGTGCCAGCAGCCGGTGGACTAGCGGGAACACAGATACGCAGTATTTT. Protein product: CASSRWTSGNTDTQYF.

V gene TRBV11-2 combines with J gene TRBJ2-2; the match to TRBD1 covers 10 bases. J was trimmed by 7 bases and V by 5 bases; bases with no gene match: 7. Per germline, CDR1 SGHAT and CDR2 FQNNGV. The CDR3 has 15 residues. This chain's CDR3 is CASSRGTGAVGELFF. CDR3 coding DNA: TGTGCCAGCAGCCGGGGGACAGGGGCGGTCGGGGAGCTGTTTTTT.

This clonotype was recorded many times. The chain links TRBV7-8 to TRBJ2-1, with D possibly called TRBD1 or TRBD2 (6 bases each). The CDR3 extends over 17 amino acids. The V end lost 5 bases, the J end lost 0 bases, and 17 bases lay between the germline ends. Germline loops: CDR1 SGHVS, CDR2 FQNEAQ. The CDR3 loop reads CASSALGGKPSYNEQFF. DNA for the CDR3: TGTGCCAGCAGCGCATTGGGGGGCAAACCCTCCTACAATGAGCAGTTCTTC.

The chain has TRBV9 and TRBJ2-2; 12 positions agree with TRBD2. The CDR3 consists of 15 residues. J gave up 7 bases and V 4 bases, and 5 bases lay outside the gene matches. Germline V gives CDR1 SGDLS, CDR2 YYNGEE. In nucleotides, the CDR3 is TGTGCCAGCAGCCCCGGACTAGCGGGGAGCGGGGAGCTGTTTTTT. Translating it yields CASSPGLAGSGELFF.

This clonotype has only a few counts. The chain recombines TRBV18 with TRBJ2-7, with TRBD2 as a possible D gene (5 bases). The V and J ends lost 3 bases and 7 bases respectively, with 16 bases between them. Germline assignment: CDR1 KGHSH and CDR2 LQKENI. The CDR3 is 14 residues long. The CDR3 protein is CASSPDSSFWEQYF. The CDR3 DNA reads as TGTGCCAGCTCACCGGACTCTTCCTTTTGGGAGCAGTACTTC.

J is TRBJ2-3 and V is TRBV4-2; maybe TRBD2 (5 bases). The CDR3 is made up of 15 amino acids. Germline V gene lookup returns CDR1 LGHNA and CDR2 YNFKEQ. Trimming removed 2 bases from V and 1 base from J, with 10 bases in between. CDR3 amino acids: CASSQPTGGTDTQYF. In nucleotides, the CDR3 is TGTGCCAGCAGCCAACCCACCGGGGGCACAGATACGCAGTATTTT.

The CDR3 bases are TGTGCCAGCAGGACTCCGGGACAGAATTACGAGCAGTACTTC. Amino acid sequence: CASRTPGQNYEQYF. The chain combines TRBV6-1 with TRBJ2-7, with TRBD1 matching over 7 bases. The CDR3 covers 14 residues. Trimming removed 6 bases from V and 4 bases from J; junction bases left unmatched: 9. Germline V gene lookup returns CDR1 MNHNS and CDR2 SASEGT.

The V gene is TRBV6-1, the J gene TRBJ2-3; 9 bases fit TRBD2. Germline V gene lookup returns CDR1 MNHNS and CDR2 SASEGT. The V gene end was trimmed by 7 bases and the J gene end by 6 bases; junction bases not matched to a gene: 17. CDR3 length equals 17 residues. CDR3 residues: CASTPSDRGGALDTQYF. CDR3 sequence (DNA): TGTGCCAGCACCCCCTCCGATCGCGGGGGGGCCCTTGATACGCAGTATTTT.

Ten or more counts support this clonotype. V is TRBV20-1 and J is TRBJ1-1; 8 bases align to TRBD1. V trimming: 0 bases; J trimming: 4 bases; junction bases outside the gene matches: 1. The CDR3 is 13 residues long. The V gene's germline CDR1 is DFQATT and CDR2 SNEGSKA (reference sequence). CDR3 loop: CSARDTGGTEAFF. CDR3 bases: TGCAGTGCTAGAGATACAGGGGGCACTGAAGCTTTCTTT.

There are a few counts of this clonotype. J is TRBJ2-7 and V is TRBV20-1; the D is unclear. The CDR3 has 15 amino acids. The germline V and J ends were trimmed by 1 base and 0 bases, with 13 bases remaining between them. CDR1 is DFQATT and CDR2 is SNEGSKA in the germline V gene (reference sequence). Here the CDR3 reads CSARALGTSSYEQYF. The CDR3 DNA reads as TGCAGTGCTAGAGCACTCGGAACCAGCTCCTACGAGCAGTACTTC.

J is TRBJ1-4 and V is TRBV24-1; D unclear. V lost 7 bases and J 3 bases, leaving 8 bases between the germline ends. Germline lookup yields CDR1 KGHDR and CDR2 SFDVKD. The CDR3 consists of 13 residues. CDR3 in amino acids: CATSSGSNEKLFF. CDR3 sequence (DNA): TGTGCCACCAGCTCAGGATCTAATGAAAAACTGTTTTTT.

The rearrangement joins TRBV27 to TRBJ2-3; D tentatively reads TRBD1 or TRBD2 (6 bases each). The germline V and J ends were trimmed by 7 bases and 1 base, with 18 bases remaining between them. The CDR3 covers 16 residues. CDR1 MNHEY and CDR2 SMNVEV come from the germline V gene (reference sequence). Here the CDR3 reads CASTEGGGRGTDTQYF. The CDR3 region has the DNA TGTGCCAGCACCGAGGGTGGGGGGCGAGGCACAGATACGCAGTATTTT.

The rearrangement joins TRBV24-1 to TRBJ2-3; D may correspond to TRBD1 or TRBD2 (5 bases each). Germline V gene data show CDR1 as KGHDR and CDR2 as SFDVKD. The CDR3 consists of 15 residues. V was trimmed by 6 bases and J by 6 bases, leaving 18 bases between them. The CDR3 sequence: CATSRGARNGDTQYF. For the CDR3, the DNA is TGTGCCACCAGTCGAGGGGCCCGGAACGGCGATACGCAGTATTTT.

This clonotype was counted only a few times. V is TRBV9 and J is TRBJ1-5, with D perhaps matching TRBD1 (6 bases). This CDR3 region has 14 residues. Between the trimmed V and J ends, which lost 4 bases and 4 bases, there was a span of 12 bases. CDR1 SGDLS and CDR2 YYNGEE come from the germline V gene. The CDR3 nucleotides are TGTGCCAGCAGCTCCGGACAGTTGAATCAGCCCCAGCATTTT. Its translation: CASSSGQLNQPQHF.

This chain uses TRBV20-1 with TRBJ2-5, with D possibly matching TRBD1 (6 bases). V shed 0 bases and J shed 5 bases, with 10 bases lying between them. Germline lookup yields CDR1 DFQATT and CDR2 SNEGSKA (reference sequence). This CDR3 has 13 residues. DNA of the CDR3: TGCAGTGCTAGAGACAGGGGCTTGGAGACCCAGTACTTC. It specifies CSARDRGLETQYF.

This clonotype was seen a handful of times. The chain uses TRBV15 and TRBJ1-4; no clear D gene. This CDR3 is built from 14 residues. CDR1 and CDR2 (germline): LNHNV, YYDKDF (reference sequence). V lost 3 bases and J lost 7, with 12 bases in between. The chain's CDR3 is CATSRSGEGEKLFF. CDR3 DNA: TGTGCCACCAGCAGGTCCGGGGAAGGTGAAAAACTGTTTTTT.

This chain uses TRBV29-1 with TRBJ2-7; D gene unclear. V lost 7 bases to trimming and J lost 6 bases, with 22 bases between them. Germline V CDR1 and CDR2: SQVTM, ANQGSEA. This CDR3 spans 14 amino acids. CDR3 DNA: TGCAGCGCTGCCCCCTGGACGGCCGGTGGCGAGCAGTACTTC. Protein: CSAAPWTAGGEQYF.

This clonotype was counted many times. J is TRBJ1-4 and V is TRBV6-5; D gene unclear. Germline assignment: CDR1 MNHEY and CDR2 SVGAGI. Trimming removed 0 bases at V and 3 bases at J, with 8 bases between. The CDR3 contains 15 residues. DNA for the CDR3: TGTGCCAGCAGTTACTCAACGGCCGCTAATGAAAAACTGTTTTTT. This sequence encodes CASSYSTAANEKLFF.

The table lists this clonotype with a few counts. This chain uses TRBV27 with TRBJ2-7, with a weak D call TRBD2 (5 bases). The CDR3 is 14 residues long. Looked up from germline, CDR1 is MNHEY and CDR2 is SMNVEV (reference sequence). V lost 0 bases, J lost 3 bases, and 9 bases lay in between. CDR3 loop: CASSLSIEGYEQYF. Written as DNA, the CDR3 is TGTGCCAGCAGTTTATCCATAGAGGGCTACGAGCAGTACTTC.